Below, 29 T cell receptor beta chains from the same sample are listed, as sequenced in a study of cytomegalovirus exposure and HLA in healthy donors. Use of 60 Vbeta and 13 Jbeta primers characterized the PCR. Clones were sequenced by immunoSEQ multiplex PCR, and TCRdb holds only the in-frame ones, with some missing. Here the sample spans about 140,000 clones, 82% being singletons. Sequenced: PBMCs. The source is a male donor in good health and CMV-seronegative.

CDR3 sequence (DNA): TGTGCCAGCAGCCCACGCCCTGCGGGGGGCTATGGCTACACCTTC. This translates into CASSPRPAGGYGYTF. The chain has TRBV9 and TRBJ1-2; D possibly corresponds to TRBD1 (5 bases). The CDR3 has 15 amino acids. CDR1 is SGDLS and CDR2 is YYNGEE in the germline V gene. Trimming took 4 bases from V and 4 from J, leaving 17 bases between them.

This clone has only one observation. The chain recombines TRBV19 with TRBJ2-1; 10 bases map to TRBD2. The CDR3 covers 15 residues. J gave up 8 bases and V 3 bases, and 7 bases lay outside the gene matches. Per the germline V gene, CDR1 is LNHDA and CDR2 is SQIVND (reference sequence). CDR3 nucleotide sequence: TGTGCCAGTAGTATTGGTGTAGCGGGAGGCCATGAGCAGTTCTTC. This sequence encodes CASSIGVAGGHEQFF.

The chain is built from TRBV11-2 and TRBJ2-1; D ambiguous. Germline V CDR1 and CDR2: SGHAT, FQNNGV. V was clipped by 6 bases and J by 10 bases, with 16 bases between them. This CDR3 is 13 amino acids long. CDR3 DNA: TGTGCCAGCAGGGGTTTAAATGGCGGCGAGCAGTTCTTC. This translates into CASRGLNGGEQFF.

This chain connects TRBV27 to TRBJ1-2; 8 positions agree with TRBD1. Germline trimming cut 5 bases from V and 4 bases from J; bases unmatched to any gene: 9. The germline V gene has CDR1 MNHEY and CDR2 SMNVEV (reference sequence). The CDR3 has 15 amino acids. The chain's CDR3 is CASSLEGQAPYGYTF. The CDR3 region has the DNA TGTGCCAGCAGTCTAGAGGGACAGGCGCCCTATGGCTACACCTTC.

The chain employs TRBV9 and TRBJ1-1; D is unresolved. Germline V lookup: CDR1 SGDLS, CDR2 YYNGEE. V gave up 0 bases and J gave up 3 bases, with 6 bases separating them. CDR3 size: 13 residues. The CDR3 bases are TGTGCCAGCAGCGTAGGCGGGTACACTGAAGCTTTCTTT. It encodes CASSVGGYTEAFF. Full variable domain (remainder filled in from reference TRBV9 and TRBJ1-1): DSGVTQTPKHLITATGQRVTLRCSPRSGDLSVYWYQQSLDQGLQFLIQYYNGEERAKGNILERFSAQQFPDLHSELNLSSLELGDSALYFCASSVGGYTEAFFGQGTRLTVV.

This chain joins TRBV27 and TRBJ2-7; D perhaps matches TRBD2 (6 bases). This CDR3 has 15 residues. Germline assignment: CDR1 MNHEY and CDR2 SMNVEV (reference sequence). The V end lost 2 bases, the J end lost 1 base, and 12 bases lay between the germline ends. Written as DNA, the CDR3 is TGTGCCAGCAGTTTAACGGCTAGCGTTTCCTACGAGCAGTACTTC. Translation gives CASSLTASVSYEQYF.

The sample holds a few counts of this clone. The chain carries TRBV6-4 and TRBJ2-2, with a possible D match to TRBD2 (5 bases). CDR3 size: 13 residues. CDR1 is MRHNA, CDR2 SNTAGT, per germline. Trimming cost V 2 bases and J 4 bases, with 5 bases left between them. The DNA of the CDR3 is TGTGCCAGCAGTGACGGGAGCACCGGGGAGCTGTTTTTT. Amino acids: CASSDGSTGELFF.

The chain links TRBV4-3 to TRBJ2-7, with 7 bases fitting TRBD1. After removal of 4 bases from V and 5 bases from J, the junction contained 11 bases not matched to a gene. The CDR3 is made up of 15 amino acids. The V gene's germline CDR1 is LGHNA and CDR2 YSLEER. DNA of the CDR3: TGCGCCAGCAGCCCGGTAACAGGGGTGGTTAACGAGCAGTACTTC. Translated, it gives CASSPVTGVVNEQYF.

The rearrangement links TRBV30 to TRBJ2-7, with 10 bases fitting TRBD1. Germline V gene sequence: CDR1 GTSNPN, CDR2 SVGIG (reference sequence). The CDR3 has 15 residues. The V segment lost 3 bases and the J segment 4 bases; nucleotides outside the gene matches: 9. The CDR3 nucleotides are TGTGCCTGGAGAGTACGACAGGGGGCTTGGTACGAGCAGTACTTC. It specifies CAWRVRQGAWYEQYF.

The chain joins TRBV27 to TRBJ2-7; a possible D gene is TRBD1 (5 bases). The germline V gene encodes CDR1 MNHEY and CDR2 SMNVEV (reference sequence). The CDR3 loop spans 14 amino acids. Trimming shortened V by 2 bases and J by 7 bases, and 15 bases separated the two germline ends. CDR3 amino acids: CASSLKDNPSEQYF. CDR3 nucleotide sequence: TGTGCCAGCAGTTTAAAGGACAACCCCTCGGAGCAGTACTTC.

V is TRBV6-1 and J is TRBJ1-3, with no clear D. The length of the CDR3 is 14 residues. V gave up 2 bases and J gave up 0 bases, with 5 bases separating them. Germline CDR1 is MNHNS and CDR2 is SASEGT. CDR3 DNA sequence: TGTGCCAGCAGTGAATTCAACTCTGGAAACACCATATATTTT. Protein product: CASSEFNSGNTIYF.

This clone was detected only a few times. This chain's CDR3 is CASSLQDSYGYTF. The CDR3 bases are TGTGCCAGCAGCTTACAGGACAGCTATGGCTACACCTTC. V is TRBV13 and J is TRBJ1-2; D might be TRBD1 (6 bases). V lost 2 bases and J lost 4, with 8 bases in between. The germline V gene has CDR1 PRHDT and CDR2 FYEKMQ (reference sequence). CDR3 length: 13 residues.

The V gene is TRBV6-5, the J gene TRBJ2-5, with 8 bases aligning to TRBD1. The J call could be wrong; TRBJ2-7 is a better fit for the DNA end. The CDR3 has 14 residues. Germline V CDR1 and CDR2: MNHEY, SVGAGI. The CDR3 DNA follows: TGTGCCAGCAGTTACGACAGGGGATCCTACGAGCAGTACTTC. Amino acids: CASSYDRGSYEQYF.

This chain connects TRBV5-1 to TRBJ2-2; D may be TRBD2 (5 bases). Trimming took off 7 bases at V and 5 bases at J, with 18 bases between the two ends. Germline V gives CDR1 SGHRS, CDR2 YFSETQ. There are 15 residues in the CDR3. The CDR3 nucleotides read TGCGCCAGCCTCCCCACGGGCCCGGGGACCGGGGAGCTGTTTTTT. Protein product: CASLPTGPGTGELFF.

The V and J genes are TRBV30 and TRBJ1-3, with D maybe TRBD1 (5 bases). V lost 0 bases and J lost 0, with 9 bases in between. The germline CDR1 and CDR2 sequences are GTSNPN and SVGIG (reference sequence). This CDR3 has 15 amino acids. CDR3 in amino acids: CAWSVDSSSGNTIYF. CDR3 sequence (DNA): TGTGCCTGGAGTGTAGACAGTAGCTCTGGAAACACCATATATTTT.

The J gene is TRBJ1-2, the V gene TRBV29-1; D might be TRBD1 (5 bases). The V end lost 1 base, the J end lost 4 bases, and 10 bases lay between the germline ends. The CDR3 consists of 13 residues. Per germline, CDR1 SQVTM and CDR2 ANQGSEA. DNA for the CDR3: TGCAGCGTTGAAGGGCAGGGAGGCTATGGCTACACCTTC. This gives the protein CSVEGQGGYGYTF.

This sequence joins TRBV6-5 and TRBJ2-2, with 11 bases lining up with TRBD2. V shed 5 bases, J shed 6 bases, and the junction held 5 bases outside the gene matches. Germline V CDR1 and CDR2: MNHEY, SVGAGI. This CDR3 spans 15 amino acids. The CDR3 DNA sequence: TGTGCCAGCAGTACCGGACTAGCGGGCGCCGGGGAGCTGTTTTTT. It is translated as CASSTGLAGAGELFF.

This clone was observed a few times. V is TRBV14 and J is TRBJ2-7; D is perhaps TRBD2 (5 bases). The CDR3 runs 14 residues. CDR1 is SGHDN and CDR2 is FVKESK in the germline V gene. The V and J ends lost 4 bases and 4 bases respectively, with 14 bases between them. The CDR3 sequence is CASSPYVGRYEQYF. In DNA, the CDR3 is TGTGCCAGCAGCCCTTATGTGGGGAGATACGAGCAGTACTTC.

This sequence joins TRBV19 and TRBJ2-1, with D possibly matching TRBD2 (5 bases). Per germline, CDR1 LNHDA and CDR2 SQIVND (reference sequence). Trimming pared 3 bases from V and 4 bases from J, leaving 10 bases between. This CDR3 is built from 14 residues. Written as DNA, the CDR3 is TGTGCCAGTAGTATTGGGAGAGGGTACAATGAGCAGTTCTTC. The encoded protein is CASSIGRGYNEQFF.

The gene calls are TRBV19 and TRBJ1-1; no definite D call. In germline, CDR1 is LNHDA, CDR2 SQIVND (reference sequence). The CDR3 has 10 residues. V shed 9 bases and J shed 6 bases, with 8 bases lying between them. CDR3 nucleotide sequence: TGTGCCAGCCGAGGCCCTGAAGCTTTCTTT. Protein sequence: CASRGPEAFF. The full variable domain, completed using reference TRBV19 and TRBJ1-1, is DGGITQSPKYLFRKEGQNVTLSCEQNLNHDAMYWYRQDPGQGLRLIYYSQIVNDFQKGDIAEGYSVSREKKESFPLTVTSAQKNPTAFYLCASRGPEAFFGQGTRLTVV.

This chain joins TRBV30 and TRBJ2-5, with D maybe TRBD2 (6 bases). The V gene lost 0 bases and the J gene lost 2 bases, with 13 bases spanning the gap. The CDR3 consists of 15 residues. Germline CDR1 and CDR2: GTSNPN and SVGIG (reference sequence). CDR3 coding DNA: TGTGCCTGGAGTGTGATCGCGGGAACTCAAGAGACCCAGTACTTC. Protein product: CAWSVIAGTQETQYF.

The chain links TRBV10-2 to TRBJ2-1; 7 nucleotides align to TRBD1. Germline CDR1 WSHSY, CDR2 SAAADI. The CDR3 spans 15 residues. Trimming removed 3 bases from V and 3 bases from J; junction bases left unmatched: 5. CDR3 in DNA: TGCGCCAGCAGTGAAAGGGGACAGAGCTACAATGAGCAGTTCTTC. Translating it yields CASSERGQSYNEQFF.

The chain recombines TRBV5-4 with TRBJ2-1, with D tentatively TRBD2 (6 bases). V lost 0 bases and J 1 base, leaving 17 bases between the germline ends. The CDR3 totals 18 residues. Germline lookup yields CDR1 SGHNT and CDR2 YYREEE (reference sequence). The CDR3 is CASSLGGASALSYNEQFF. The CDR3 bases are TGTGCCAGCAGCTTGGGCGGTGCTAGCGCGCTTTCCTACAATGAGCAGTTCTTC.

V usage is TRBV4-3 and J usage is TRBJ2-5; 9 positions match TRBD1. The germline V gene has CDR1 LGHNA and CDR2 YSLEER. The CDR3 length is 16 residues. Losses at the gene ends were 1 base for V and 4 bases for J; bases not matched to a gene: 7. The CDR3 reads CASSQGGGTGSETQYF. The CDR3 region has the DNA TGCGCCAGCAGCCAAGGGGGGGGGACAGGGTCAGAGACCCAGTACTTC.

The CDR3 DNA reads TGTGCCAGCGGGCTGGACCCCTTTACTAGCGGGGAGCAGTTCTTC. Protein product: CASGLDPFTSGEQFF. The chain employs TRBV9 and TRBJ2-1; 9 bases fit TRBD2. Germline V gene data show CDR1 as SGDLS and CDR2 as YYNGEE. J was trimmed by 10 bases and V by 7 bases; bases with no gene match: 15. CDR3 length: 15 amino acids.

The chain is built from TRBV6-5 and TRBJ1-4, with a weak D call TRBD1 (5 bases). Trimming stripped 4 bases from V and 5 bases from J, with 11 bases between. CDR3 length: 14 residues. Germline V lookup: CDR1 MNHEY, CDR2 SVGAGI. CDR3 sequence: CASSSTGANEKLFF. CDR3 bases: TGTGCCAGCAGTTCCACTGGGGCGAATGAAAAACTGTTTTTT.

The V gene is TRBV30, the J gene TRBJ2-7; D is unresolved. This CDR3 has 12 residues. Germline CDR1 is GTSNPN and CDR2 is SVGIG (reference sequence). Between the trimmed V and J ends, which lost 0 bases and 3 bases, there was a span of 6 bases. The DNA of the CDR3 is TGTGCCTGGAGTGTACGAGGCTACGAGCAGTACTTC. Its protein is CAWSVRGYEQYF.

The chain uses TRBV5-4 and TRBJ2-1, with TRBD2 identical over 7 bases. The CDR3 consists of 13 residues. Unmatched junction bases numbered 7, after V lost 4 bases and J lost 9 bases. CDR1 and CDR2 from the germline V gene are SGHNT and YYREEE (reference sequence). The CDR3 loop is CASSGGVVGEQFF. The CDR3 DNA is TGTGCCAGCAGCGGGGGGGTAGTCGGTGAGCAGTTCTTC. The variable domain in full, completed from reference TRBV5-4 and TRBJ2-1, reads ETGVTQSPTHLIKTRGQQVTLRCSSQSGHNTVSWYQQALGQGPQFIFQYYREEENGRGNFPPRFSGLQFPNYSSELNVNALELDDSALYLCASSGGVVGEQFFGPGTRLTVL.

V is TRBV7-8 and J is TRBJ2-2; TRBD2 might be the D (6 bases). V lost 3 bases to trimming and J lost 4 bases, with 18 bases between them. This CDR3 has 17 residues. The germline CDR1 and CDR2 sequences are SGHVS and FQNEAQ. CDR3 sequence reads: CASSFTAGTLGTGELFF. CDR3 bases: TGTGCCAGCAGCTTTACGGCCGGGACTCTAGGCACCGGGGAGCTGTTTTTT.